The 31 T cell receptor beta chains below come from one sample, sequenced in a study of OX40 agonist ivuxolimab in advanced cancers. Assay used: immunoSEQ multiplex PCR; TCRdb lists only in-frame clones, some missing. The profile covers about 67,000 clones, with under 95% appearing a single time and roughly 13% taken by the ten largest. The specimen comprised CD4+ or CD8+ T cells sorted from blood, sampled in a trial of the OX40 agonist ivuxolimab. The receptors come from an adult with an advanced solid tumor such as melanoma, head and neck, liver or kidney cancer.

The chain recombines TRBV10-2 with TRBJ1-5; D perhaps matches TRBD1 (6 bases). V was clipped by 6 bases and J by 4 bases, with 16 bases between them. The CDR3 is 15 residues long. Germline loops: CDR1 WSHSY, CDR2 SAAADI. CDR3 bases: TGCGCCAGCAGGGCCGGACAGTTCGTGAATCAGCCCCAGCATTTT. Its protein is CASRAGQFVNQPQHF.

Notes on this clone: Other DNA variants within this sample encode the same CDR3. V is TRBV28 and J is TRBJ2-3; D might be TRBD2 (6 bases). The ends were cut back, 1 base at V and 0 bases at J, with 8 bases in the middle. Germline V gene data show CDR1 as MDHEN and CDR2 as SYDVKM. The CDR3 covers 15 residues. CDR3 sequence: CASSLYGTSTDTQYF. The CDR3 bases are TGTGCCAGCAGTTTATATGGGACTAGCACAGATACGCAGTATTTT.

The chain is built from TRBV7-8 and TRBJ2-7, with 11 bases identical to TRBD2. The CDR3 is 18 residues long. Germline trimming cut 3 bases from V and 6 bases from J; bases unmatched to any gene: 16. The germline CDR1 and CDR2 sequences are SGHVS and FQNEAQ. CDR3 coding DNA: TGTGCCAGCAGCTTTAGAAGGCCCGGGACTAGCGGTCGACGCGAGCAGTACTTC. Encoded protein: CASSFRRPGTSGRREQYF.

The rearrangement uses TRBV19 and TRBJ2-7, with a tentative D call TRBD1 (5 bases). Per germline, CDR1 LNHDA and CDR2 SQIVND (reference sequence). The V end lost 6 bases, the J end lost 0 bases, and 12 bases lay between the germline ends. CDR3 length: 14 amino acids. The CDR3 nucleotides read TGTGCCAGTAGGCCAGGGCTCCACTCCTACGAGCAGTACTTC. Residues: CASRPGLHSYEQYF.

The J gene is TRBJ2-2, the V gene TRBV4-1; tentatively, D is TRBD2 (6 bases). The CDR3 length is 16 residues. V was trimmed by 1 base and J by 1 base, leaving 10 bases between them. From germline, CDR1 is MGHRA and CDR2 YSYEKL. The CDR3 here is CASSQVGGVNTGELFF. CDR3 bases: TGCGCCAGCAGCCAAGTGGGCGGGGTGAACACCGGGGAGCTGTTTTTT.

The chain recombines TRBV4-2 with TRBJ2-7; TRBD1 is a possible D gene (6 bases). In germline, CDR1 is LGHNA, CDR2 YNFKEQ. Trimming removed 4 bases from V and 6 bases from J, with 16 bases in between. The CDR3 contains 14 residues. CDR3 coding DNA: TGTGCCAGCAGCCCCGAGAGCCTGGGGGCCGAGCAGTACTTC. This gives the protein CASSPESLGAEQYF.

The chain links TRBV11-2 to TRBJ2-4, with no clear D. This CDR3 spans 15 amino acids. With 1 base removed from V and 2 bases from J, the gap between germline ends came to 9 bases. The germline V gene has CDR1 SGHAT and CDR2 FQNNGV. CDR3 in DNA: TGTGCCAGCAGCTTAGTCTCCGTACCCAAAAACATTCAGTACTTC. This codes for CASSLVSVPKNIQYF.

The rearrangement joins TRBV7-9 to TRBJ2-7, with D hard to call. Germline CDR1 and CDR2: SEHNR and FQNEAQ (reference sequence). The CDR3 runs 12 residues. V lost 2 bases and J lost 4, with 6 bases in between. The chain's CDR3 is CASSLQAYEQYF. The CDR3 DNA reads TGTGCCAGCAGCTTACAGGCATACGAGCAGTACTTC.

The chain carries TRBV28 and TRBJ1-1; no definite D call. Germline V gene data show CDR1 as MDHEN and CDR2 as SYDVKM. The ends were cut back, 2 bases at V and 0 bases at J, with 16 bases in the middle. This CDR3 has 17 amino acids. The CDR3 spells CASSLGRIGYMNTEAFF. The CDR3, as DNA: TGTGCCAGCAGTTTAGGCCGGATAGGGTATATGAACACTGAAGCTTTCTTT.

The V and J genes are TRBV11-1 and TRBJ1-1; 8 nucleotides line up with TRBD1. With V trimmed by 1 base and J by 1 base, 2 bases remained unmatched. From germline, CDR1 is SGHAT and CDR2 FQDESV (reference sequence). The CDR3 runs to 15 residues. The CDR3 spells CASSLGQGRNTEAFF. CDR3 sequence (DNA): TGTGCCAGCAGCTTAGGACAGGGGAGGAACACTGAAGCTTTCTTT.

In this sample, this clone is medium-sized (0.01 to 0.1%). The chain couples TRBV6-1 to TRBJ2-7, with TRBD1 matching over 7 bases. Germline CDR1 reads MNHNS; CDR2 reads SASEGT. Trimming at V came to 0 bases and at J to 2 bases, leaving 4 bases not matched to a gene. CDR3 length equals 15 residues. This chain's CDR3 is CASSEAAGGTYEQYF. DNA of the CDR3: TGTGCCAGCAGTGAAGCGGCAGGGGGTACCTACGAGCAGTACTTC.

The chain joins TRBV9 to TRBJ1-2, with D possibly TRBD1 on 6 matching bases. Between the trimmed V and J ends, which lost 3 bases and 5 bases, there was a span of 20 bases. The CDR3 runs to 16 residues. Germline values: CDR1 SGDLS, CDR2 YYNGEE. The CDR3 here is CASSAEPGAENYGYTF. CDR3 in DNA: TGTGCCAGCAGCGCGGAACCGGGGGCAGAAAATTATGGCTACACCTTC.

The gene calls are TRBV19 and TRBJ2-5; D remains ambiguous. CDR1 is LNHDA, CDR2 SQIVND, per germline (reference sequence). V was pared by 9 bases and J by 5 bases, with 16 bases between. CDR3 length: 13 amino acids. The CDR3 here is CASSLGLRETQYF. The DNA for the CDR3 is TGTGCCAGCTCCCTGGGCCTACGGGAGACCCAGTACTTC.

The CDR3 DNA follows: TGTGCCAGTAGTATAGTTGGACTGAGCGGGGAGACCCAGTACTTC. Translated, it gives CASSIVGLSGETQYF. The rearrangement joins TRBV19 to TRBJ2-5; tentative D call: TRBD2 (6 bases). CDR1 and CDR2 from the germline V gene are LNHDA and SQIVND (reference sequence). The CDR3 loop spans 15 amino acids. The germline V and J ends were trimmed by 1 base and 5 bases, with 14 bases remaining between them. The whole variable domain, remainder taken from reference TRBV19 and TRBJ2-5, is DGGITQSPKYLFRKEGQNVTLSCEQNLNHDAMYWYRQDPGQGLRLIYYSQIVNDFQKGDIAEGYSVSREKKESFPLTVTSAQKNPTAFYLCASSIVGLSGETQYFGPGTRLLVL.

This clone was seen only once. V is TRBV20-1 and J is TRBJ2-7, with unresolved D. CDR3 length: 11 residues. Germline loops: CDR1 DFQATT, CDR2 SNEGSKA (reference sequence). The V end lost 2 bases, the J end lost 3 bases, and 5 bases lay between the germline ends. CDR3 amino acids: CSARKGYEQYF. CDR3 bases: TGCAGTGCTAGAAAGGGCTACGAGCAGTACTTC.

This clone was counted only a few times. The V call is TRBV6-5, the J call TRBJ1-2, with D hard to call. The germline gives CDR1 MNHEY, CDR2 SVGAGI. Trimming cost V 1 base and J 4 bases, with 10 bases left between them. This CDR3 has 14 residues. CDR3 nucleotide sequence: TGTGCCAGCAGTTACTTGGACGGAGCCTATGGCTACACCTTC. It encodes CASSYLDGAYGYTF.

This chain links TRBV5-4 with TRBJ2-5; TRBD2 aligns across 7 bases. Germline values: CDR1 SGHNT, CDR2 YYREEE (reference sequence). Trimming cost V 0 bases and J 4 bases; bases outside gene matches: 3. CDR3 length: 14 amino acids. This CDR3 is CASSLAGEGETQYF. CDR3 nucleotide sequence: TGTGCCAGCAGCTTGGCCGGGGAGGGAGAGACCCAGTACTTC. The whole variable domain, remainder taken from reference TRBV5-4 and TRBJ2-5, is ETGVTQSPTHLIKTRGQQVTLRCSSQSGHNTVSWYQQALGQGPQFIFQYYREEENGRGNFPPRFSGLQFPNYSSELNVNALELDDSALYLCASSLAGEGETQYFGPGTRLLVL.

This clone was picked up one time. The gene calls are TRBV6-6 and TRBJ2-7, with TRBD1 matching over 11 bases. The CDR3 length is 15 residues. Trimming removed 0 bases from V and 6 bases from J; junction bases left unmatched: 4. Germline values: CDR1 MNHNY, CDR2 SVGAGI (reference sequence). CDR3 sequence reads: CASSYSGTGGSEQYF. The CDR3, as DNA: TGTGCCAGCAGTTACTCGGGGACAGGGGGATCCGAGCAGTACTTC.

In this sample, this clone turned up once. CDR3 protein: CASSLGVLEQYF. The CDR3 DNA is TGTGCCAGCAGCTTGGGCGTTCTCGAGCAGTACTTC. The chain carries TRBV7-2 and TRBJ2-7; no definite D call. The CDR3 runs 12 residues. V was clipped by 3 bases and J by 6 bases, with 9 bases between them. CDR1 is SGHTA and CDR2 is FQGNSA in the germline V gene.

This sequence joins TRBV11-3 and TRBJ1-1; 9 nucleotides align to TRBD1. Trimming removed 6 bases from V and 3 bases from J; junction bases left unmatched: 14. This CDR3 comprises 17 residues. Per germline, CDR1 SGHNT and CDR2 YENEEA. This CDR3 is CASSWDRVFRLDTEAFF. CDR3 in DNA: TGTGCCAGCAGTTGGGACAGGGTTTTCCGATTGGACACTGAAGCTTTCTTT.

The chain uses TRBV10-3 and TRBJ1-1, with D perhaps matching TRBD1 (5 bases). Germline CDR1 and CDR2: ENHRY and SYGVKD. Trimming removed 6 bases from V and 1 base from J, with 15 bases in between. The CDR3 covers 15 residues. The CDR3 region is CAISLTGTENTEAFF. In DNA, the CDR3 is TGTGCCATCAGCCTGACCGGGACTGAGAACACTGAAGCTTTCTTT.

The rearrangement uses TRBV11-1 and TRBJ2-1; the match to TRBD2 covers 9 bases. The CDR3 is made up of 16 amino acids. Trimming removed 2 bases from V and 5 bases from J; junction bases left unmatched: 7. Germline V gene data show CDR1 as SGHAT and CDR2 as FQDESV (reference sequence). CDR3 sequence reads: CASSLSPSGVNNEQFF. CDR3 sequence (DNA): TGTGCCAGCAGCTTAAGCCCTAGCGGGGTGAACAATGAGCAGTTCTTC.

The chain joins TRBV7-2 to TRBJ2-1; D gene uncertain. The CDR3 loop spans 13 amino acids. V lost 1 base and J lost 7, with 8 bases in between. CDR1 SGHTA and CDR2 FQGNSA come from the germline V gene. The CDR3 DNA reads as TGTGCCAGCAGCTTAGGTCGCGTTAATGAGCAGTTCTTC. This translates into CASSLGRVNEQFF.

The genes are TRBV7-9 and TRBJ2-5, with 7 bases matching TRBD2. Trimming cost V 4 bases and J 1 base; bases outside gene matches: 3. The CDR3 extends over 14 amino acids. Per the germline V gene, CDR1 is SEHNR and CDR2 is FQNEAQ (reference sequence). This chain's CDR3 is CASSSRLAQETQYF. The CDR3 DNA is TGTGCCAGCAGCTCGAGACTAGCCCAAGAGACCCAGTACTTC.

This sequence joins TRBV27 and TRBJ2-7, with D possibly TRBD2 on 7 matching bases. Trimming left V 2 bases short and J 3 bases short, with 11 bases between. The V gene's germline CDR1 is MNHEY and CDR2 SMNVEV (reference sequence). The CDR3 sequence is 14 residues long. The CDR3 sequence is CASSLRGALYEQYF. The CDR3 coding sequence is TGTGCCAGCAGTTTACGGGGGGCCCTCTACGAGCAGTACTTC.

This chain links TRBV12-5 with TRBJ2-7; D is unresolved. Looked up from germline, CDR1 is LGHNT and CDR2 is FRNRAP. The CDR3 consists of 12 residues. V lost 4 bases, J lost 6 bases, and 10 bases lay in between. CDR3 protein: CASGSSAIEQYF. The CDR3 DNA reads as TGTGCTAGTGGTTCTTCGGCAATCGAGCAGTACTTC.

The CDR3 loop is CASRPGTSGVSYEQYF. Here the CDR3 DNA reads TGTGCCAGCAGACCGGGTACTAGCGGCGTCTCCTACGAGCAGTACTTC. The chain employs TRBV11-2 and TRBJ2-7; TRBD2 aligns across 8 bases. J gave up 0 bases and V 6 bases, and 10 bases lay outside the gene matches. Germline lookup yields CDR1 SGHAT and CDR2 FQNNGV. The CDR3 sequence is 16 residues long.

The gene calls are TRBV13 and TRBJ1-2; D may be TRBD1 (6 bases). V was cut by 4 bases and J by 4 bases, with 13 bases left in between. The CDR3 has 14 residues. Germline V gene lookup returns CDR1 PRHDT and CDR2 FYEKMQ (reference sequence). The CDR3 DNA reads TGTGCCAGCAGCTCAGAAACAGGGTCCTATGGCTACACCTTC. Its translation is CASSSETGSYGYTF.

The chain recombines TRBV4-1 with TRBJ1-2, with 8 nucleotides matching TRBD1. This CDR3 has 15 amino acids. Germline-derived CDR1 and CDR2 are MGHRA and YSYEKL. V lost 0 bases and J lost 4; bases outside the gene matches: 4. DNA for the CDR3: TGCGCCAGCAGCCAAGACAGGGGGCTTACCTATGGCTACACCTTC. It translates to CASSQDRGLTYGYTF.

This clone is labeled medium-sized. The V gene is TRBV5-4, the J gene TRBJ1-2; weak D call: TRBD1 (5 bases). Germline assignment: CDR1 SGHNT and CDR2 YYREEE (reference sequence). Trimming took off 3 bases at V and 1 base at J, with 10 bases between the two ends. This CDR3 spans 14 amino acids. CDR3 loop: CASSSRDLNYGYTF. For the CDR3, the DNA is TGTGCCAGCAGCTCCCGGGACCTTAACTATGGCTACACCTTC.

V usage is TRBV15 and J usage is TRBJ2-1; D call uncertain. The CDR3 covers 12 residues. The V gene lost 6 bases and the J gene lost 8 bases, with 11 bases spanning the gap. The germline CDR1 and CDR2 sequences are LNHNV and YYDKDF (reference sequence). CDR3 residues: CATSGIGYEQFF. The CDR3 region has the DNA TGTGCCACCAGTGGAATAGGATATGAGCAGTTCTTC.